This T cell receptor beta chain comes out of a study of blood T cell repertoires in COVID-19. Repertoires were generated with immunoSEQ multiplex PCR, while TCRdb's copy carries only in-frame clones and drops some. Here the sample spans approximately 110,000 clones, roughly 88% being singletons. Between the trimmed V and J ends, which lost 0 bases and 1 base, there was a span of 15 bases. Germline V gene sequence: CDR1 MGHRA, CDR2 YSYEKL. The CDR3 sequence is 17 residues long. The sequence was collected from a woman in her seventies who had recovered from COVID-19. The V and J genes are TRBV4-1 and TRBJ1-1; D is possibly TRBD1 (6 bases). Material: peripheral blood. CDR3 protein: CASSQDGQGIGNTEAFF. The CDR3 region has the DNA TGCGCCAGCAGCCAAGATGGGCAGGGGATTGGGAACACTGAAGCTTTCTTT.